The 5 T cell receptor beta chains below were found in one sample sequenced in a study of T cells in women clearing cervical HPV infection. This table comes from immunoSEQ multiplex PCR, and its TCRdb copy is limited to in-frame clones, with some not included. This sample lists 25,000 to 35,000 clones; its ten largest clones have 6.6%. The specimen sequenced was blood buffy coat. The origin of the receptors is a woman between 18 and 69 years old with a cervical HPV16 infection that either progressed to CIN3+ or cleared (not recorded which).

As for this clone: Sequencing ends 3 residues short of the CDR3 end; the germline J gene provides the rest. V is TRBV14 and J is TRBJ1-6, with 8 positions matching TRBD1. Germline V lookup: CDR1 SGHDN, CDR2 FVKESK. The J segment lost 10 bases and the V segment lost 4 bases, leaving 9 bases of the junction unmatched. The CDR3 sequence is 15 residues long. This CDR3 is CASSPFTGGGSPLHF. Partial CDR3 DNA: TGTGCCAGCAGCCCCTTCACAGGGGGAGGCTCACCC.

On this clone itself: The read stops 3 residues short of the end of the CDR3; the missing end is completed from the germline J gene. The gene calls are TRBV2 and TRBJ2-7; D remains unclear. Looked up from germline, CDR1 is SNHLY and CDR2 is FYNNEI. The CDR3 totals 14 residues. Deletions cut 6 bases from V and 1 base from J, with 13 bases between. CDR3 in amino acids: CASRISPTSYEQYF. The sequenced CDR3 bases are TGTGCCAGCAGGATCTCGCCCACATCCTACGAG.

Points on this clone: One junction end disagrees with the germline gene, perhaps due to a read error. The sequence runs out 3 residues before the end of the CDR3; the remainder is reconstructed from the germline J gene. The chain has TRBV7-9 and TRBJ2-7; TRBD2 might be the D (6 bases). The CDR3 totals 12 residues. The germline gives CDR1 SEHNR, CDR2 FQNEAQ (reference sequence). CDR3 protein: CSSGLTAYEQYF. CDR3 bases read: TGTTCCAGCGGGTTAACAGCCTACGAG. Drawing the rest from reference TRBV7-9 and TRBJ2-7, the complete variable domain is DTGVSQNPRHKITKRGQNVTFRCDPISEHNRLYWYRQTLGQGPEFLTYFQNEAQLEKSRLLSDRFSAERPKGSFSTLEIQRTEQGDSAMYLCSSGLTAYEQYFGPGTRLTVT.

Of note for this clone: The CDR3 end falls 3 residues outside the read, so it is completed with the germline J gene. This chain connects TRBV20-1 to TRBJ1-5; 7 bases align to TRBD1. With 7 bases clipped from V and 1 base from J, the junction kept 10 bases outside the gene matches. Germline V gives CDR1 DFQATT, CDR2 SNEGSKA (reference sequence). This CDR3 is built from 15 residues. The part of the CDR3 DNA that was read is TGCAGTGTCAATGACAGGGAGGGGAGCAATCAGCCC. Protein sequence: CSVNDREGSNQP. From start to end, the CDR3 is CSVNDREGSNQPQHF.

Of note for this clone: The read stops 3 residues short of the end of the CDR3; the missing end is completed from the germline J gene. The chain combines TRBV5-6 with TRBJ1-1; D is perhaps TRBD1 (5 bases). V gave up 4 bases and J gave up 1 base, with 8 bases separating them. The CDR3 extends over 13 amino acids. Germline V gene data show CDR1 as SGHDT and CDR2 as YYEEEE. This CDR3 is CASSLTANTEAFF. The covered CDR3 bases are TGTGCCAGCAGCCTGACAGCGAACACTGAA.